These 10 T cell receptor beta chains share one sample of origin, sequenced in a study of cytomegalovirus exposure and HLA in healthy donors. Primers included in the PCR were 60 Vbeta and 13 Jbeta primers. Clones were sequenced by immunoSEQ multiplex PCR, and TCRdb holds only the in-frame ones, with some missing. The sample has roughly 71,000 clones, approximately 60% seen once. Input material: PBMCs. The receptors shown here come from a man under 40 in good health and CMV-seronegative.

J is TRBJ2-1 and V is TRBV9, with 7 bases identical to TRBD2. V dropped 0 bases and J dropped 3; count of bases not matched to a gene: 3. CDR1 and CDR2 from the germline V gene are SGDLS and YYNGEE. This CDR3 spans 15 amino acids. The CDR3 region is CASSVGLAYYNEQFF. DNA for the CDR3: TGTGCCAGCAGCGTAGGACTAGCCTACTACAATGAGCAGTTCTTC.

The chain carries TRBV29-1 and TRBJ2-3; 12 positions match TRBD1. The junction had 7 bases not matched to a gene; V was cut back by 4 bases and J by 2 bases. CDR1 and CDR2 from the germline V gene are SQVTM and ANQGSEA. The CDR3 extends over 16 amino acids. CDR3 loop: CSVGLVGQGATDTQYF. As DNA, the CDR3 is TGCAGCGTTGGGTTGGTGGGACAGGGGGCCACAGATACGCAGTATTTT.

This clone was found a few times. The J gene is TRBJ1-5, the V gene TRBV6-1; D gene ambiguous. CDR1 and CDR2 from the germline V gene are MNHNS and SASEGT. With 3 bases removed from V and 5 bases from J, the gap between germline ends came to 11 bases. This CDR3 is built from 14 residues. CDR3 sequence: CASSESSAYQPQHF. DNA for the CDR3: TGTGCCAGCAGTGAGTCCTCCGCGTATCAGCCCCAGCATTTT.

The chain links TRBV5-5 to TRBJ2-3; 8 positions agree with TRBD2. The CDR3 is 14 residues long. Trimming cost V 3 bases and J 5 bases; bases outside gene matches: 5. Germline assignment: CDR1 SGHKS and CDR2 YYEKEE (reference sequence). CDR3: CASSWTSSGDTQYF. CDR3 nucleotide sequence: TGTGCCAGCAGCTGGACTAGCTCAGGAGATACGCAGTATTTT.

The CDR3 nucleotides read TGTGCCAGCAGCGTAGCTACGGGACAGGGGCTTTCTGGAAACACCATATATTTT. It is translated as CASSVATGQGLSGNTIYF. This rearrangement joins TRBV9 to TRBJ1-3; 10 nucleotides line up with TRBD1. CDR3 length: 18 amino acids. Germline V gives CDR1 SGDLS, CDR2 YYNGEE. With V trimmed by 0 bases and J by 1 base, 7 bases remained unmatched.

CDR3 sequence reads: CASSYGAGGPYEQYF. CDR3 sequence (DNA): TGTGCCAGCAGTTACGGGGCGGGGGGGCCCTACGAGCAGTACTTC. The J gene is TRBJ2-7, the V gene TRBV6-5; TRBD2 matches at 9 bases. Germline values: CDR1 MNHEY, CDR2 SVGAGI. This CDR3 is 15 amino acids long. V dropped 2 bases and J dropped 2; count of bases not matched to a gene: 4.

The genes are TRBV30 and TRBJ1-3; possible D gene TRBD1, 6 bases. Germline-derived CDR1 and CDR2 are GTSNPN and SVGIG (reference sequence). The CDR3 extends over 15 amino acids. The CDR3 region is CVGSNTGRSGNTIYF. CDR3 DNA: TGTGTCGGATCGAACACAGGGCGCTCTGGAAACACCATATATTTT.

In its sample, this clone was seen a few times. This CDR3 is CASSLARGRDTQYF. CDR3 DNA sequence: TGCGCCAGCAGCTTGGCGCGGGGGAGAGATACGCAGTATTTT. J is TRBJ2-3 and V is TRBV5-1; TRBD2 agrees at 7 bases. The CDR3 is 14 amino acids. V gave up 0 bases and J gave up 5 bases; unmatched junction bases: 3. The V gene's germline CDR1 is SGHRS and CDR2 YFSETQ.

V and J are TRBV6-5 and TRBJ2-3; 8 positions match TRBD2. Germline loops: CDR1 MNHEY, CDR2 SVGAGI. CDR3 length: 14 residues. V was pared by 11 bases and J by 6 bases, with 13 bases of the junction left unmatched. The CDR3 DNA sequence: TGTGCCGCCAACGGCGGGGGGCCCGGGGATACGCAGTATTTT. It translates to CAANGGGPGDTQYF.

This chain joins TRBV30 and TRBJ2-3; no reliable D call. Germline CDR1 reads GTSNPN; CDR2 reads SVGIG (reference sequence). V lost 3 bases and J lost 1, with 5 bases in between. The CDR3 covers 12 residues. The CDR3 reads CAWSLGTDTQYF. The DNA of the CDR3 is TGTGCCTGGAGCCTCGGCACAGATACGCAGTATTTT.